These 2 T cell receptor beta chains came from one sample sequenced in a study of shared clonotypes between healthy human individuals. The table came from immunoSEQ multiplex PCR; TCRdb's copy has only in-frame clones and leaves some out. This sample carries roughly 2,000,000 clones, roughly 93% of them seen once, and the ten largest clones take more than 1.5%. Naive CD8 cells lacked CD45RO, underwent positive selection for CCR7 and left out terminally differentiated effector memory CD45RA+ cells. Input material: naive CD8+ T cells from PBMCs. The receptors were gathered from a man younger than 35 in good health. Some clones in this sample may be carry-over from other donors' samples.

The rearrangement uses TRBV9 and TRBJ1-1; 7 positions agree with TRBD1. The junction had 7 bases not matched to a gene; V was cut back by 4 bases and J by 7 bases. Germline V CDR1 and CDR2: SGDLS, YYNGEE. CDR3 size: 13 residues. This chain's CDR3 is CASSLGGRGEAFF. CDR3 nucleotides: TGTGCCAGCAGCCTAGGGGGCCGGGGTGAAGCTTTCTTT.

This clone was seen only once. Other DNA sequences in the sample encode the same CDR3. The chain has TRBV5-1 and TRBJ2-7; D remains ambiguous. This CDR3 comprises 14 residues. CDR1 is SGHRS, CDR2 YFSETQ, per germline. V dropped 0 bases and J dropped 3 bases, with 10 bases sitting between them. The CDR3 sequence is CASSLGGRSYEQYF. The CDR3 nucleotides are TGCGCCAGCAGCTTGGGCGGACGGAGCTACGAGCAGTACTTC. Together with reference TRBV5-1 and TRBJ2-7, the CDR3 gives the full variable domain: KAGVTQTPRYLIKTRGQQVTLSCSPISGHRSVSWYQQTPGQGLQFLFEYFSETQRNKGNFPGRFSGRQFSNSRSEMNVSTLELGDSALYLCASSLGGRSYEQYFGPGTRLTVT.